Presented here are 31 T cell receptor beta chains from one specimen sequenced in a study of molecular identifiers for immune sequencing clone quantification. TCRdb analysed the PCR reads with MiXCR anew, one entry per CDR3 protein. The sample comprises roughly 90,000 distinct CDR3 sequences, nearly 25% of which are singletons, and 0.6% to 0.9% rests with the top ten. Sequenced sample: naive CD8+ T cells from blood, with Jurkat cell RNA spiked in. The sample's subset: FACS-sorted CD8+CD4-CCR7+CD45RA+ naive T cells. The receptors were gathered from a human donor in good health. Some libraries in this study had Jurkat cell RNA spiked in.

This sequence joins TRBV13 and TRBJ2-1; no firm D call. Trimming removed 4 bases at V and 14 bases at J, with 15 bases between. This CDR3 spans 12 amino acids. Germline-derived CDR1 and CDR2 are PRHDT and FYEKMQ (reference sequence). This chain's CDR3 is CASSSYDLSKFF. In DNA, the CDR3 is TGTGCCAGCAGCTCGTATGATTTGAGTAAGTTCTTC.

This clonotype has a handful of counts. The CDR3 bases are TGTGCCAGCAGCCTGTCAGGGACCGAGGAGACCCAGTACTTC. This translates into CASSLSGTEETQYF. This chain links TRBV7-9 with TRBJ2-5; TRBD1 or TRBD2 may be the D gene (5 bases each). The V end was cut by 5 bases, the J end by 5 bases, with 15 bases between. Germline V CDR1 and CDR2: SEHNR, FQNEAQ (reference sequence). The CDR3 covers 14 residues.

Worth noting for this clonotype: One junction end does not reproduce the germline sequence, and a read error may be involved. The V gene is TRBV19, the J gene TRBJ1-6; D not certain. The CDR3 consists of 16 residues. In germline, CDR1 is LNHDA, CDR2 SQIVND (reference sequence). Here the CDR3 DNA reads TGTGCCAGTAGTATGGGATCCAGCTCCTATAATTCCCCCCTCCCCTTT. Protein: CASSMGSSSYNSPLPF.

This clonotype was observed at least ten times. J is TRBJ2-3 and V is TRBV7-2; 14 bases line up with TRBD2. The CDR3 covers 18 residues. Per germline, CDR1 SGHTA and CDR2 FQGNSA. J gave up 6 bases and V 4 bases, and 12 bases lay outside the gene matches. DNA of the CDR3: TGTGCCAGCAGCTCCTTGACTAGCGGGGGGGCGCCCCGGGATACGCAGTATTTT. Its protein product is CASSSLTSGGAPRDTQYF. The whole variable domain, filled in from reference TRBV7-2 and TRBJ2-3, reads GAGVSQSPSNKVTEKGKDVELRCDPISGHTALYWYRQSLGQGLEFLIYFQGNSAPDKSGLPSDRFSAERTGGSVSTLTIQRTQQEDSAVYLCASSSLTSGGAPRDTQYFGPGTRLTVL.

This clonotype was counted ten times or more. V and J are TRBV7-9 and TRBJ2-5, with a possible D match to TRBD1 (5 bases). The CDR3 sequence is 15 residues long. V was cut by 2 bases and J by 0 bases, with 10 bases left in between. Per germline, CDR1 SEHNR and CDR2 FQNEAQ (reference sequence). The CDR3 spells CASSLLAGNQETQYF. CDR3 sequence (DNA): TGTGCCAGCAGCTTACTGGCAGGGAACCAAGAGACCCAGTACTTC.

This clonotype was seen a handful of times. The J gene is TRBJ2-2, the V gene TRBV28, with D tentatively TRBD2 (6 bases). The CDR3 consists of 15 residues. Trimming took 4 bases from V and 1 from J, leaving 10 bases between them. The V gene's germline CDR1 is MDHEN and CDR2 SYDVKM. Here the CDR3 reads CASSSPGLNTGELFF. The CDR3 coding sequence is TGTGCCAGCAGTTCACCGGGACTGAACACCGGGGAGCTGTTTTTT.

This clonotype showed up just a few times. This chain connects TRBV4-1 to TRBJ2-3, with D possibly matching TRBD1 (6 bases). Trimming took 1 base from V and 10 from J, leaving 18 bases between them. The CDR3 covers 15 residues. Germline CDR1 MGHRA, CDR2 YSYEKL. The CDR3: CASSQAHRVGQAQYF. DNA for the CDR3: TGCGCCAGCAGCCAAGCCCACAGGGTAGGACAAGCGCAGTATTTT.

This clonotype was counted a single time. The CDR3 sequence is CASSQNQRAAYMGSSYEQYF. CDR3 DNA sequence: TGTGCCAGCAGCCAAAATCAGAGGGCCGCGTATATGGGCTCCTCATACGAGCAGTACTTC. The rearrangement uses TRBV3-2 and TRBJ2-7; the table's D call of TRBD2 was not tested on the DNA. TRBV3-2 is described as a pseudogene. The CDR3 has 20 residues.

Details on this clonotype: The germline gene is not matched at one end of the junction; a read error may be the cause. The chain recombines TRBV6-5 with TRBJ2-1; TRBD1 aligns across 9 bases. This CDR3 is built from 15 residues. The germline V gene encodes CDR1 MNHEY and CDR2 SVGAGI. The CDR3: CARSSYFTGGDEQFF. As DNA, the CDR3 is TGTGCCCGCAGTTCTTATTTCACAGGGGGCGATGAGCAGTTCTTC.

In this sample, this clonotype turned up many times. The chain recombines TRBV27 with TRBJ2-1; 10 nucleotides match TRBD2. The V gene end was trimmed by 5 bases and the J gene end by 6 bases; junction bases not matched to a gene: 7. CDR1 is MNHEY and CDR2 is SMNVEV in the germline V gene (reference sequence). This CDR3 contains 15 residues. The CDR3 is CASSPSGGGPNEQFF. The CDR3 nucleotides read TGTGCCAGCAGTCCTAGCGGGGGAGGGCCCAATGAGCAGTTCTTC.

Here the CDR3 DNA reads TGTGCCAGCAGCCAACTAGCGGGGGATACCTACGAGCAGTACTTC. This sequence encodes CASSQLAGDTYEQYF. This chain joins TRBV27 and TRBJ2-7, with TRBD2 identical over 11 bases. CDR1 and CDR2 (germline): MNHEY, SMNVEV (reference sequence). The CDR3 length is 15 residues. The V and J ends lost 6 bases and 2 bases, in that order; junction bases with no gene match: 6.

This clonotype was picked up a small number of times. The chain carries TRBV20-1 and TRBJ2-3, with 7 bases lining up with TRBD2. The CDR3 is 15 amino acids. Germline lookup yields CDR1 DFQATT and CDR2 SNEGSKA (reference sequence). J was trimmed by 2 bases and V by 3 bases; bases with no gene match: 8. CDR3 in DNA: TGCAGTGCTAGTAGGGGAGGGGCCTACACAGATACGCAGTATTTT. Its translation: CSASRGGAYTDTQYF.

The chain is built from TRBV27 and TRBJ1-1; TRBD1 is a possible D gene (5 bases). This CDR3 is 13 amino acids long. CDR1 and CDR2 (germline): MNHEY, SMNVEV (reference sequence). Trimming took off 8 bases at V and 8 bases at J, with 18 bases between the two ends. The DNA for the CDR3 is TGTGCCAGCTCATCCGGGACCCGGACCGAAGCTTTCTTT. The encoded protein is CASSSGTRTEAFF.

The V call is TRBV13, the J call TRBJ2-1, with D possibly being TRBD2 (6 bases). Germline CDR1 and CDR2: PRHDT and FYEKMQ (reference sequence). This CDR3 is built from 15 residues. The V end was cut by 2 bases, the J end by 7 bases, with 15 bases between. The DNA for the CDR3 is TGTGCCAGCAGCTTAAAGGGACTTAATCAGAATGAGCAGTTCTTC. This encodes CASSLKGLNQNEQFF.

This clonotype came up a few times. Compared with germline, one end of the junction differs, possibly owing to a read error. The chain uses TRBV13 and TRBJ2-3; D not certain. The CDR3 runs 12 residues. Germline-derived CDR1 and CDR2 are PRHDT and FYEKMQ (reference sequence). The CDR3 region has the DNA TGTGTCAGCAGCCACCAAGGAGATACGCAGTATTTT. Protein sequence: CVSSHQGDTQYF. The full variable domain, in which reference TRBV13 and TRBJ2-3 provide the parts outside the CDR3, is AAGVIQSPRHLIKEKRETATLKCYPIPRHDTVYWYQQGPGQDPQFLISFYEKMQSDKGSIPDRFSAQQFSDYHSELNMSSLELGDSALYFCVSSHQGDTQYFGPGTRLTVL.

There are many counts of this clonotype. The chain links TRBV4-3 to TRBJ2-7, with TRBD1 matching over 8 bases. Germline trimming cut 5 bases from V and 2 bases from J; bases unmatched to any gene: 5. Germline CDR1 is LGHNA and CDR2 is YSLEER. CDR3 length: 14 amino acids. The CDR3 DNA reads TGCGCCAGCAGCGCCGGGACAGGTACCTACGAGCAGTACTTC. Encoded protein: CASSAGTGTYEQYF.

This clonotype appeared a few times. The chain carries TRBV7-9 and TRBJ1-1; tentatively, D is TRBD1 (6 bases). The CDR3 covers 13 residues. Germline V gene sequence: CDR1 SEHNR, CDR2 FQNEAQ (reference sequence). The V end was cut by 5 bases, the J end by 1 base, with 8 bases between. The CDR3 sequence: CASSGGPNTEAFF. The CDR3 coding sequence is TGTGCCAGCAGCGGGGGGCCGAACACTGAAGCTTTCTTT.

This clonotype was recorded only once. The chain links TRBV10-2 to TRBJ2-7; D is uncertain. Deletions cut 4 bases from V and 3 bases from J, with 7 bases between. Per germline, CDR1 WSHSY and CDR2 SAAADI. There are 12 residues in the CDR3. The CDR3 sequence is CASSAGDYEQYF. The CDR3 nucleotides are TGCGCCAGCAGTGCTGGGGACTACGAGCAGTACTTC.

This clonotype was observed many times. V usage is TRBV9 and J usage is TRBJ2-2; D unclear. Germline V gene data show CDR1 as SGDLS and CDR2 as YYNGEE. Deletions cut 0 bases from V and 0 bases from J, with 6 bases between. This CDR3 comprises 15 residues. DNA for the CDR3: TGTGCCAGCAGCGTAGGAGAGCCGAACACCGGGGAGCTGTTTTTT. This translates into CASSVGEPNTGELFF.

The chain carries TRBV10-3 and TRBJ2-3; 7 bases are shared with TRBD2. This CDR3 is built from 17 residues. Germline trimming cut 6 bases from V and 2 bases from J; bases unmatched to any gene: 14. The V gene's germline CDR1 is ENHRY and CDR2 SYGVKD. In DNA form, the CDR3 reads TGTGCCATCAGCCCCCTGGGTGGGGGGGAACCCACAGATACGCAGTATTTT. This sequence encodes CAISPLGGGEPTDTQYF.

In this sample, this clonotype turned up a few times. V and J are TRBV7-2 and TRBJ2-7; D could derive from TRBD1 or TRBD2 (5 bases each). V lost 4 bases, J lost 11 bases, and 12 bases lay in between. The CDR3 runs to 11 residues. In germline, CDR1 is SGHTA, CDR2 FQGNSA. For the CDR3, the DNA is TGTGCCAGCAGCTACGGGACGGATAAGTACTTC. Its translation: CASSYGTDKYF. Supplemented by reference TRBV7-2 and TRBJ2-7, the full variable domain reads GAGVSQSPSNKVTEKGKDVELRCDPISGHTALYWYRQSLGQGLEFLIYFQGNSAPDKSGLPSDRFSAERTGGSVSTLTIQRTQQEDSAVYLCASSYGTDKYFGPGTRLTVT.

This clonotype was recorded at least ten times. The CDR3 is CASSQDWGSYNEQFF. In DNA form, the CDR3 reads TGCGCCAGCAGCCAAGATTGGGGCTCCTACAATGAGCAGTTCTTC. This rearrangement joins TRBV4-3 to TRBJ2-1, with no clear D. V was cut by 0 bases and J by 0 bases, with 6 bases left in between. The CDR3 is 15 residues long. CDR1 and CDR2 from the germline V gene are LGHNA and YSLEER.

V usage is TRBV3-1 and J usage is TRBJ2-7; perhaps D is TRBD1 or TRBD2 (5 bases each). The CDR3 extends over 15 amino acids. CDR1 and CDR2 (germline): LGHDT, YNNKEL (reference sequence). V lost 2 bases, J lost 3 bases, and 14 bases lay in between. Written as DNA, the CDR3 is TGTGCCAGCAGCCAACCCCGGGACGGCTACTACGAGCAGTACTTC. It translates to CASSQPRDGYYEQYF.

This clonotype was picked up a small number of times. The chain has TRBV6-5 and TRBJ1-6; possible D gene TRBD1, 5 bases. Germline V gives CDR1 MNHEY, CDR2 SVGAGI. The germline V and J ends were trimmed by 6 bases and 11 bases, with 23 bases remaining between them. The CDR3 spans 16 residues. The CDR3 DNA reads TGTGCCAGCAGCCAAGGGGCGGGAGAATTCAATCCACCCCTCCACTTT. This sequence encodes CASSQGAGEFNPPLHF.

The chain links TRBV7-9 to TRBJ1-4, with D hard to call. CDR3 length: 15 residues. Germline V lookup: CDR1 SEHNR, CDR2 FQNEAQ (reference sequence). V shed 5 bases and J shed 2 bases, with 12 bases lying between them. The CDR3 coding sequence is TGTGCCAGCAGCGGAAAGACGGTGACTAATGAAAAACTGTTTTTT. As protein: CASSGKTVTNEKLFF. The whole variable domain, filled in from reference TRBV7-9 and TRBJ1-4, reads DTGVSQNPRHKITKRGQNVTFRCDPISEHNRLYWYRQTLGQGPEFLTYFQNEAQLEKSRLLSDRFSAERPKGSFSTLEIQRTEQGDSAMYLCASSGKTVTNEKLFFGSGTQLSVL.

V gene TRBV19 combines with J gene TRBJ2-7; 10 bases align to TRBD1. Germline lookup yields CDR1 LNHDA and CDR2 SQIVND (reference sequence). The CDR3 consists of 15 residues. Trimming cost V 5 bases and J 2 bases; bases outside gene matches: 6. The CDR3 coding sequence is TGTGCCAGTAGTCCCCGGACAGGGGGGCCCTACGAGCAGTACTTC. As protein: CASSPRTGGPYEQYF.

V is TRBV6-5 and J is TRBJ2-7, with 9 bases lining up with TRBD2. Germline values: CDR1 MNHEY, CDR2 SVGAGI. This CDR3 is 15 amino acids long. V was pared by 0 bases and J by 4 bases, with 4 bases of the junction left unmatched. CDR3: CASSYSREGRYEQYF. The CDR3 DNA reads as TGTGCCAGCAGTTACTCGCGGGAGGGCCGATACGAGCAGTACTTC.

The CDR3 region is CASTSGRFNEQFF. CDR3 DNA sequence: TGTGCCAGTACTAGCGGGAGGTTCAATGAGCAGTTCTTC. This chain joins TRBV19 and TRBJ2-1; 11 positions agree with TRBD2. The germline gives CDR1 LNHDA, CDR2 SQIVND (reference sequence). With V trimmed by 7 bases and J by 6 bases, 2 bases remained unmatched. The CDR3 length is 13 residues.

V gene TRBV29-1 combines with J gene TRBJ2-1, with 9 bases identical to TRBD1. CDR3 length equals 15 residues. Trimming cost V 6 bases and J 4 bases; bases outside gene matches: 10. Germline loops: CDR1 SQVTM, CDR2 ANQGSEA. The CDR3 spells CSVDPTGGYYNEQFF. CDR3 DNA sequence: TGCAGCGTCGACCCGACAGGGGGATATTACAATGAGCAGTTCTTC.

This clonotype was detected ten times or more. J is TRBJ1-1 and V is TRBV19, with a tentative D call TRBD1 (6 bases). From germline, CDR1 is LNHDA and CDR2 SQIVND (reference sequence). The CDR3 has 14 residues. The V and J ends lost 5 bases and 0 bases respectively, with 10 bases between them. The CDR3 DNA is TGTGCCAGTAGTCTGACAGGTATGAACACTGAAGCTTTCTTT. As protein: CASSLTGMNTEAFF.

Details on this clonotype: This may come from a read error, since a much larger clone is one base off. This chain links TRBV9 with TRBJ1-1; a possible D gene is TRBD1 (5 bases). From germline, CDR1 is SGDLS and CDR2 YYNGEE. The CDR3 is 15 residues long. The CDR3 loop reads CASSVVPGANTEALF. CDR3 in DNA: TGTGCCAGCAGCGTAGTTCCCGGGGCGAACACTGAAGCTCTCTTT.